Detailed here is one T cell receptor beta chain. The PCR used 60 Vbeta and 13 Jbeta primers. Measured with immunoSEQ multiplex PCR; TCRdb has only the in-frame clones, and not every one. The sample lists 150,000 to 200,000 clones, more than 65% occurring once. Germline V gene data show CDR1 as SGHRS and CDR2 as YFSETQ. The V gene lost 7 bases and the J gene lost 0 bases, with 11 bases spanning the gap. This CDR3 spans 14 amino acids. These data belong to a study of cytomegalovirus exposure and HLA in healthy donors. J is TRBJ1-3 and V is TRBV5-1, with unresolved D. The sample consisted of PBMCs. This clonotype originated in a woman under 40 in good health and CMV-seronegative. The CDR3, as DNA: TGCGCCAGCCAGCTGTCGGGCTCTGGAAACACCATATATTTT. Protein sequence: CASQLSGSGNTIYF. The full variable domain, in which reference TRBV5-1 and TRBJ1-3 provide the parts outside the CDR3, is KAGVTQTPRYLIKTRGQQVTLSCSPISGHRSVSWYQQTPGQGLQFLFEYFSETQRNKGNFPGRFSGRQFSNSRSEMNVSTLELGDSALYLCASQLSGSGNTIYFGEGSWLTVV.